This is a list of T cell receptor beta chains from one sample in a study of blood T cell repertoires in COVID-19. The assay was immunoSEQ multiplex PCR, and TCRdb's table has in-frame clones only and misses some. The sample holds under 200,000 clones, approximately 86% seen once. Sequencing was carried out using peripheral blood. Source of these receptors: a woman over 75 with COVID-19, enrolled during active disease. Both conserved end residues are part of each CDR3. A D gene is named only where the DNA matches it firmly. A row's size may be missing; if present it is once, few, many or a size class.

TRBJ2-5,few,-,TRBV10-3,TGTGCCATCAGTGAGTCGGAGGGGGCGGAGACCCAGTACTTC,CAISESEGAETQYF
TRBJ2-5,-,TRBD2,TRBV9,TGTGCCAGCAGCGCAACCAGCGGGAGGGGGGAGACCCAGTACTTC,CASSATSGRGETQYF
TRBJ2-3,-,-,TRBV18,TGTGCCAGCTCACCTAGCCCGATGGAAGGCGGCACAGATACGCAGTATTTT,CASSPSPMEGGTDTQYF
TRBJ1-3,-,-,TRBV11-2,TGTGCCAGCAGCTTAGAGGCAGGAAACACCATATATTTT,CASSLEAGNTIYF
TRBJ1-1,few,-,TRBV6-2/TRBV6-3,TGTGCCAGCAGTTTTGGACAGTACACTGAAGCTTTCTTT,CASSFGQYTEAFF
TRBJ1-4,-,-,TRBV4-3,TGCGCCAGCAGCCAAGAGTCTCGGGGGAGAGGGGCAAGTGAAAAACTGTTTTTT,CASSQESRGRGASEKLFF
TRBJ1-3,-,-,TRBV18,TGTGCCAGCTCACCGGACTCCAGCTCTGGAAACACCATATATTTT,CASSPDSSSGNTIYF
TRBJ2-1,-,TRBD2,TRBV24-1,TGTGCCACCAGTGATCGGACTAGCGGGAGCTACAATGAGCAGTTCTTC,CATSDRTSGSYNEQFF
TRBJ1-2,-,-,TRBV24-1,TGTGCCACGCTCGACGTCCGAGGGGGCTACACCTTC,CATLDVRGGYTF
TRBJ2-7,-,-,TRBV7-5,TGTGCCAGAAGCTATGGACAGGGCGACGAGCAGTACTTC,CARSYGQGDEQYF
TRBJ2-2,-,-,TRBV5-6,TGTGCCAGCAGCTTGGAGGCGACTAGAGTCGGGGAGCTGTTTTTT,CASSLEATRVGELFF
TRBJ1-1,once,-,TRBV5-1,TGCGCCAGCAGCTTGTTAGGCGAACAGAGTGAAGCTTTCTTT,CASSLLGEQSEAFF
TRBJ2-5,-,TRBD2,TRBV2,TGTGCCAGCAGTGTAACTAGCGGAGGCCCCCAAGAGACCCAGTACTTC,CASSVTSGGPQETQYF
TRBJ1-3,-,-,TRBV4-3,TGCGCCAGCAGCCAAGGGAACAGGGTTGGTGGAAACACCATATATTTT,CASSQGNRVGGNTIYF
TRBJ2-2,-,-,TRBV5-1,TGCGCCAGCAGCTTCGCAGGGCCCGGGGAGCTGTTTTTT,CASSFAGPGELFF
TRBJ2-3,-,TRBD2,TRBV3-1/TRBV3-2,TGTGCCAGCAGCCAAGATCAGCGGGAGGTGGGGCCAGATACGCAGTATTTT,CASSQDQREVGPDTQYF
TRBJ2-3,-,-,TRBV15,TGTGCCACCAGCTTACACAGGGATAGTACGCAGTATTTT,CATSLHRDSTQYF
TRBJ2-7,-,-,TRBV5-4,TGTGCCAGCAGCGCAGGGAAAGACTACGAGCAGTACTTC,CASSAGKDYEQYF
TRBJ2-3,-,TRBD1,TRBV19,TGTGCCAGTAGTATCCCCGGACAGGGAGTATCAGATACGCAGTATTTT,CASSIPGQGVSDTQYF
TRBJ2-5,-,TRBD2,TRBV18,TGTGCCAGCTCACCGTTACGGACTAGCGGAGAAGAGACCCAGTACTTC,CASSPLRTSGEETQYF
TRBJ1-1,-,-,TRBV7-3,TGTGCCAGCAGCTTAAAGGGTTCTAGGGGGAACACTGAAGCTTTCTTT,CASSLKGSRGNTEAFF
TRBJ2-1,-,-,TRBV20-1,TGCAGTGCTCCGGACCCAGGGGAGCAGTTCTTC,CSAPDPGEQFF